This T cell receptor beta chain was captured in a study of patients and donors after allogeneic stem cell transplantation. With 3 bases removed from V and 4 bases from J, the gap between germline ends came to 16 bases. Per the germline V gene, CDR1 is LGHNA and CDR2 is YSLEER. CDR3 length equals 16 residues. Each CDR3 protein is one row after TCRdb ran MiXCR on the RT-PCR reads. This sample yields about 960,000 distinct CDR3 sequences, of which over 15% are seen a single time; around 6% belongs to the top ten. This clonotype showed up just a few times. Sequenced material: blood, either unsorted or a sorted T cell fraction (not recorded which). This clonotype was sampled from a human donor who was either an allogeneic HSCT recipient or a stem cell or donor lymphocyte infusion donor (not recorded which). It is not recorded whose cells these are; they may come from a transplant donor. This chain uses TRBV4-3 with TRBJ2-1; D is possibly TRBD1 or TRBD2 (6 bases each). CDR3 bases: TGCGCCAGCAGCCAGGACCGAACGGGGGCATACAATGAGCAGTTCTTC. The encoded protein is CASSQDRTGAYNEQFF.